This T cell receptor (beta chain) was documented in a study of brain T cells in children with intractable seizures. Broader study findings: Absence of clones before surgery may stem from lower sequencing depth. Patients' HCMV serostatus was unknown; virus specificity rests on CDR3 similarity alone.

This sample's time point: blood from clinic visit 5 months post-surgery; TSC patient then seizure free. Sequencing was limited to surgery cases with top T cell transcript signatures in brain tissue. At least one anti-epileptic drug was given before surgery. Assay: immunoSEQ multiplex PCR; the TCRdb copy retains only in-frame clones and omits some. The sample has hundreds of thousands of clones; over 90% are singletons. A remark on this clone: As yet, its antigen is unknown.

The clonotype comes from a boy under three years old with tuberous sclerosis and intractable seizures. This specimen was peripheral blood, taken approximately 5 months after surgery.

CDR3 protein: CASSQDRYTEAFF. The CDR3 coding sequence is TGTGCCAGCAGCCAAGATCGGTACACTGAAGCTTTCTTT. The rearrangement links TRBV4-2 to TRBJ1-1; D remains unclear. Germline CDR1 LGHNA, CDR2 YNFKEQ. The CDR3 runs to 13 residues. The ends were cut back, 0 bases at V and 3 bases at J, with 5 bases in the middle.